This TCR beta chain was recovered during a study of T cell responses to AZD1222 COVID-19 vaccine (dated by TCRdb to about 2021). Some background on the complete study: TCR sequencing was performed for approximately 240 trial participants, of whom around 200 were given two doses of AZD1222 and around 25 were given two doses of MenACWY control vaccine. Enrollment into the trials was organized by age into subgroups of 18-55, 56-69 and 70-plus years, and those subgroups contained roughly 150, 30 and 60 TCR-sequenced participants, respectively. Broader findings and caveats from the paper: Conclusions about previously exposed vaccinees are limited because only six or seven AZD1222 recipients were SARS-CoV-2 seropositive at baseline. In the small 56-69-year group, the increase in depth fell short of significance, most likely because of low power. The whole spike protein was spanned by vaccine-associated CD4 TCRs, and dominant responses were seen in regions 160-218 and 743-854. Nearly half of unique spike-specific TCRs reportedly recognized epitopes outside regions mutated in the B.1.351 and B.1.1.7 variants. After two AZD1222 doses, spike-specific TCR breadth and depth were significantly higher than at day 0 and than in MenACWY recipients. Participants were mostly white British, with more females than males. The authors suggested clonal diversity may have been underestimated. Because no day 14 peak-response samples were available, repertoires were characterized only after the peak T cell response.

V drops 1 base and J drops 8 bases, leaving 8 bases in between. The CDR3 sequence holds 12 residues, the cysteine and phenylalanine included. Here the CDR3 DNA is all that survives: 36 bases in frame from base 1. In the germline V gene (reference sequence), CDR1 corresponds to MNHEY and CDR2 to SMNVEV. A word on this clone: Its antigen specificity is not known. It has no much larger one-base neighbor in the sample; base qualities were not kept.

The CDR3 regions of human TCRbeta chains were analyzed by immunosequencing. The source study handled its data this way. Repertoire TCRs were matched against a reference library of SARS-CoV-2-specific TCRs generated with the MIRA antigen-specificity platform. Breadth was defined as the fraction of unique TCRs that were SARS-CoV-2-associated. Depth was defined as the fraction of total T cells that were SARS-CoV-2-associated. Using the MIRA data, each spike-specific TCR was assigned both to the spike region to which the TCR was reactive and to a CD4 or CD8 class. Log10-transformed breadth and depth values were compared by one-way ANOVA with Sidak's multiple comparisons tests. Sourced from immuneACCESS, this table was stored by TCRdb with only in-frame sequences that have V and J called. A share of the clones is absent; for the studies checked, an unresolved V gene accounts for under half, and the remainder has no known explanation. D and trimming were read from the DNA, whereas the V and J calls and clone size are those reported in that table. A total of over 150,000 clones appear in this sample, about 90% of them only once. The ten biggest clones cover around 4.4% of the sample.

The label giving this sample's time point can be read as: baseline before first vaccination. Interpreted using the paper, the treatment or condition label stands for: meningococcal conjugate vaccine given as trial control. Vaccinee samples came from UK trials COV001 and COV002, including a single-blind randomized controlled phase 2/3 trial of AZD1222 (ChAdOx1 nCoV-19) in healthy adults. For TCRbeta chain sequencing, PBMC samples were collected from trial participants at day 0 and at day 28 after the second dose. The input for sequencing was peripheral blood, taken on day 0 of MenACWY control vaccination. This receptor was obtained from an adult in good health. This chain is built from TRBV27 and TRBJ1-1, with TRBD1 tentatively as D gene (5 bases match). CDR3 loop: CASSLYPGEAFF. The bases are TGTGCCAGCAGTTTATATCCAGGGGAAGCTTTCTTT.